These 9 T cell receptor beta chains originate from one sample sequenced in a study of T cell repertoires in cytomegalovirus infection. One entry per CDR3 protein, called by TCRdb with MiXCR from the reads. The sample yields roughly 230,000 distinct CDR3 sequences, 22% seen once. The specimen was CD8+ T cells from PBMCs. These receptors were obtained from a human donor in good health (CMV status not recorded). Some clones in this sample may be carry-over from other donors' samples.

Here the CDR3 reads CSARGLGAGAFNEQFF. Written as DNA, the CDR3 is TGCAGTGCTAGAGGCCTCGGAGCGGGGGCCTTCAATGAGCAGTTCTTC. The chain combines TRBV20-1 with TRBJ2-1, with 8 bases lining up with TRBD2. The CDR3 totals 16 residues. Germline CDR1 reads DFQATT; CDR2 reads SNEGSKA (reference sequence). After removal of 1 base from V and 6 bases from J, the junction contained 11 bases not matched to a gene.

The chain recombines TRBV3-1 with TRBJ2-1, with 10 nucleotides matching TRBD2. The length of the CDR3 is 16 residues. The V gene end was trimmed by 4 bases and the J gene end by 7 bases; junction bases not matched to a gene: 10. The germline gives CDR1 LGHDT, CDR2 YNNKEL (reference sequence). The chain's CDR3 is CASSPISAGGPNEQFF. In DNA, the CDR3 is TGTGCCAGCAGCCCAATCTCAGCGGGGGGGCCTAATGAGCAGTTCTTC.

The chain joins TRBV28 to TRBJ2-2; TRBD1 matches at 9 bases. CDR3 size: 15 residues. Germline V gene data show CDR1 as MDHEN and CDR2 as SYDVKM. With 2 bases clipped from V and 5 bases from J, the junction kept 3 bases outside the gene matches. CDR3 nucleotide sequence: TGTGCCAGCAGTTTAGTGGGACAGGGAACCGGGGAGCTGTTTTTT. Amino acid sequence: CASSLVGQGTGELFF.

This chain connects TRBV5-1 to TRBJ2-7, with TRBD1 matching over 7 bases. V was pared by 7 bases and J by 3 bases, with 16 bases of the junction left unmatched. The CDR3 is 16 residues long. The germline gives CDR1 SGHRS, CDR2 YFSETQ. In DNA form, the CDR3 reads TGCGCCAGCGGCCTCAACCCTACAGGGGTGAACTACGAGCAGTACTTC. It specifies CASGLNPTGVNYEQYF. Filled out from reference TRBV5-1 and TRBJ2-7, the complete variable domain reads KAGVTQTPRYLIKTRGQQVTLSCSPISGHRSVSWYQQTPGQGLQFLFEYFSETQRNKGNFPGRFSGRQFSNSRSEMNVSTLELGDSALYLCASGLNPTGVNYEQYFGPGTRLTVT.

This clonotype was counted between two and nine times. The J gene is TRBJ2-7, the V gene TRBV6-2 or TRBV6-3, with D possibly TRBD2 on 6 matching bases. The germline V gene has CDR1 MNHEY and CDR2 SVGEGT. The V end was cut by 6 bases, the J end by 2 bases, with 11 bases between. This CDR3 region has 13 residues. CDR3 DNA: TGTGCCAGCAGCCGACGGGAGACCTACGAGCAGTACTTC. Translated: CASSRRETYEQYF.

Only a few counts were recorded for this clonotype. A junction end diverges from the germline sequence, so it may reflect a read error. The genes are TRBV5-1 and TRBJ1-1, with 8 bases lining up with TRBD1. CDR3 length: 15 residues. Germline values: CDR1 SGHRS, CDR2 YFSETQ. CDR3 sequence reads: CASSVGQGGRTEAFF. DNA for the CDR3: TGTGCCAGCAGCGTAGGACAGGGCGGAAGGACTGAAGCTTTCTTT.

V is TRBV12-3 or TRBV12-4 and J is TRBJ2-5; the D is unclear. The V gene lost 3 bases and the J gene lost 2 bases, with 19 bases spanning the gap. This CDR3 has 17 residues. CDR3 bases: TGTGCCAGCAGTTTCCGTTCTATGACTCTCGGACAAGAGACCCAGTACTTC. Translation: CASSFRSMTLGQETQYF.

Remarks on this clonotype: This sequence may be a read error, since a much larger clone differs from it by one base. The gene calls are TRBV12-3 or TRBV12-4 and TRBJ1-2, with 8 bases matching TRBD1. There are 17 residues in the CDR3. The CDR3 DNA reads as TGTACCAGCAGGGGGATAAACAGACAGGGGACCTCCTATGGCTACACCTTC. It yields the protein CTSRGINRQGTSYGYTF.

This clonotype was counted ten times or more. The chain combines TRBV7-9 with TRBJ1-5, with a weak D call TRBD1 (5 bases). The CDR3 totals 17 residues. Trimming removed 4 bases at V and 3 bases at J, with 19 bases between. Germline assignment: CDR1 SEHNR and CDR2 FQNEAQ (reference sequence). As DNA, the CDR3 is TGTGCCAGCAGCTCTCGAGACGGGGGGGAAGCCAATCAGCCCCAGCATTTT. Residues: CASSSRDGGEANQPQHF. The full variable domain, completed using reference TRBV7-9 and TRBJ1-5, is DTGVSQNPRHKITKRGQNVTFRCDPISEHNRLYWYRQTLGQGPEFLTYFQNEAQLEKSRLLSDRFSAERPKGSFSTLEIQRTEQGDSAMYLCASSSRDGGEANQPQHFGDGTRLSIL.